A selection of T cell receptor beta chains follows, all from one sample in a study of T cells after yellow fever vaccination. Each CDR3 protein is one row after TCRdb ran MiXCR on the 5' RACE reads. Among 25,000 to 30,000 distinct CDR3 sequences listed, about 5% were seen once. Sequenced here: CD8+ T cells sorted from PBMCs, sampled 10 days after the yellow fever booster vaccination. The receptors here all came from a man between 25 and 39 years old who received the YFV17D yellow fever vaccine. Both conserved end residues are part of each CDR3. Each record gives: J gene, V gene, D gene, clone size, CDR3 DNA, CDR3 protein. D genes are given only for firm matches. The size field is filled for only some rows; it gives once, few, many or a size class.

J: TRBJ1-6
V: TRBV6-2/TRBV6-3
D: NA
size: many
DNA: TGTGCCAGCAGTTGGAGGACCGAGAATAATTCACCCCTCCACTTT
CDR3: CASSWRTENNSPLHF

J: TRBJ1-5
V: TRBV4-3
D: NA
size: many
DNA: TGCGCCAGCAGCCAAGGGGTCGGGGAGCCCCAGCATTTT
CDR3: CASSQGVGEPQHF

J: TRBJ2-7
V: TRBV7-6
D: NA
size: many
DNA: TGTGCCAGCAGCTCTAATATCTACGAGCAGTACTTC
CDR3: CASSSNIYEQYF

J: TRBJ2-1
V: TRBV29-1
D: TRBD2
size: many
DNA: TGCAGCGTTGTATCGGTAGCGGGGGACAATGAGCAGTTCTTC
CDR3: CSVVSVAGDNEQFF

J: TRBJ2-2
V: TRBV20-1
D: TRBD1
size: many
DNA: TGCAGTGCTAGAGAAACTTCCAGGGGGCTCACCGGGGAGCTGTTTTTT
CDR3: CSARETSRGLTGELFF

J: TRBJ2-1
V: TRBV6-2/TRBV6-3
D: NA
size: many
DNA: TGTGCCAGCAGTCGGACAGTAAGCCTCTACAATGAGCAGTTCTTC
CDR3: CASSRTVSLYNEQFF

J: TRBJ2-1
V: TRBV20-1
D: TRBD1
size: many
DNA: TGCAGTGCGAAAGAGGACAGGGGGTTCTATGAGCAGTTCTTC
CDR3: CSAKEDRGFYEQFF

J: TRBJ2-2
V: TRBV29-1
D: NA
size: many
DNA: TGCAGCGTTGACATGGTCGCCTCGAACACCGGGGAGCTGTTTTTT
CDR3: CSVDMVASNTGELFF

J: TRBJ2-3
V: TRBV5-5
D: NA
size: many
DNA: TGTGCCAGCAGCCCCCCTCAGGGTACTCAAGATACGCAGTATTTT
CDR3: CASSPPQGTQDTQYF

J: TRBJ2-7
V: TRBV12-3/TRBV12-4
D: NA
size: many
DNA: TGTGCCAGCAGTACAGCAGGAACCTACGAGCAGTACTTC
CDR3: CASSTAGTYEQYF

J: TRBJ2-7
V: TRBV2
D: TRBD2
size: many
DNA: TGTGCCAGCAGTGAAACTAGCGGGAGGGCGGTCGAGCAGTACTTC
CDR3: CASSETSGRAVEQYF

J: TRBJ1-5
V: TRBV20-1
D: TRBD1
size: many
DNA: TGCAGTGCCCTAAACCGGGACAGGGGGCTTACTAGCAATCAGCCCCAGCATTTT
CDR3: CSALNRDRGLTSNQPQHF

J: TRBJ2-1
V: TRBV7-8
D: NA
size: many
DNA: TGTGCCAGCAGCTTCGGACGTATAAGCTCCTACAATGAGCAGTTCTTC
CDR3: CASSFGRISSYNEQFF

J: TRBJ2-5
V: TRBV7-9
D: NA
size: many
DNA: TGTGCCAGCAGCTTAAGGCTGGAAGAGACCCAGTACTTC
CDR3: CASSLRLEETQYF

J: TRBJ2-7
V: TRBV14
D: TRBD1
size: many
DNA: TGTGCCAGCAGCTCCCCCAGGACAGGGGGCAACGAGCAGTACTTC
CDR3: CASSSPRTGGNEQYF

J: TRBJ2-1
V: TRBV5-1
D: NA
size: many
DNA: TGCGCCAGCAGCTTCGAATACAGCTCCTACAATGAGCAGTTCTTC
CDR3: CASSFEYSSYNEQFF

J: TRBJ2-3
V: TRBV10-1
D: NA
size: many
DNA: TGCGCCAGCAGTTTAGGGGGATCGACAGATACGCAGTATTTT
CDR3: CASSLGGSTDTQYF

J: TRBJ1-1
V: TRBV5-6
D: NA
size: many
DNA: TGTGCCAGCAGCCCTCCTGGGGGGACAGCTTTCTTT
CDR3: CASSPPGGTAFF

J: TRBJ1-2
V: TRBV13
D: NA
size: many
DNA: TGTGCCAGCAGCTTAAGGTCCTATGGCTACACCTTC
CDR3: CASSLRSYGYTF

J: TRBJ1-1
V: TRBV7-2
D: TRBD1
size: many
DNA: TGTGCCAGCAGCTCCACAGGGGGATTAGGTGACACTGAAGCTTTCTTT
CDR3: CASSSTGGLGDTEAFF

J: TRBJ2-1
V: TRBV4-2
D: NA
size: many
DNA: TGTGCCAGCAGCCAAGATCCCCCCCTTTCTAGCGCTCTTTACAATGAGCAGTTCTTC
CDR3: CASSQDPPLSSALYNEQFF

J: TRBJ2-1
V: TRBV7-9
D: NA
size: many
DNA: TGTGCCAGCAGCTCCGGGATTTACAATGAGCAGTTCTTC
CDR3: CASSSGIYNEQFF

J: TRBJ2-1
V: TRBV9
D: NA
size: few
DNA: TGTGCCAGCAGCGTAGCTCCGGGACGGAACAATGAGCAGTTCTTC
CDR3: CASSVAPGRNNEQFF

J: TRBJ2-3
V: TRBV6-5
D: NA
size: many
DNA: TGTGCCAGCAGTTTCCCAAACGCAGATACGCAGTATTTT
CDR3: CASSFPNADTQYF

J: TRBJ1-1
V: TRBV13
D: NA
size: few
DNA: TGTGCCAGCAGCTTAGGCCCTGGGGATGAAGCTTTCTTT
CDR3: CASSLGPGDEAFF

J: TRBJ2-1
V: TRBV12-3/TRBV12-4
D: NA
size: many
DNA: TGTGCCAGCAGTTTAGTAGAGGACAATGAGCAGTTCTTC
CDR3: CASSLVEDNEQFF

J: TRBJ2-7
V: TRBV20-1
D: NA
size: many
DNA: TGCAGTGCTAGCGGGACGGAGGCCTACGAGCAGTACTTC
CDR3: CSASGTEAYEQYF

J: TRBJ2-5
V: TRBV6-2/TRBV6-3
D: NA
size: many
DNA: TGTGCCAGCAGTTACTCGATATCCGTGCTCCCGGACACATCACAAGAGACCCAGTACTTC
CDR3: CASSYSISVLPDTSQETQYF

J: TRBJ2-7
V: TRBV28
D: TRBD2
size: many
DNA: TGTGCCAGCAGTTTGGAGGGACTAGCGGGAGGAAAGTTCGCGTCACCCTACGAGCAGTACTTC
CDR3: CASSLEGLAGGKFASPYEQYF

J: TRBJ2-7
V: TRBV3-1
D: NA
size: once
DNA: TGTGCCAGCAGCCAAGTCCCAACAGGGAAAGGCGAGCAGTACTTC
CDR3: CASSQVPTGKGEQYF

J: TRBJ2-1
V: TRBV7-6
D: NA
size: NA
DNA: TGTGCCAGCAGCAGACAGCGGGCGGGGAATGAGCAGTTCTTC
CDR3: CASSRQRAGNEQFF

J: TRBJ2-7
V: TRBV2
D: NA
size: many
DNA: TGTGCCAGCAGTGGGACTCCATCCTACGAGCAGTACTTC
CDR3: CASSGTPSYEQYF

J: TRBJ2-2
V: TRBV7-6
D: NA
size: many
DNA: TGTGCCAGCAGCACTCGAGGGATAAACACCGGGGAGCTGTTTTTT
CDR3: CASSTRGINTGELFF

J: TRBJ2-2
V: TRBV5-1
D: TRBD1
size: many
DNA: TGCGCCAGCAGCAAATGGGACAGGGTTACCGGGGAGCTGTTTTTT
CDR3: CASSKWDRVTGELFF

J: TRBJ2-7
V: TRBV11-2
D: TRBD2
size: many
DNA: TGTGCCAGCAGCCATACAGGGGGACTAGCGGGACTCCTGGGTGGGCAGTACTTC
CDR3: CASSHTGGLAGLLGGQYF

J: TRBJ2-1
V: TRBV12-3/TRBV12-4
D: NA
size: many
DNA: TGTGCCAGCAGTCTCCGTCCCAATGAGCAGTTCTTC
CDR3: CASSLRPNEQFF

J: TRBJ2-3
V: TRBV27
D: TRBD2
size: many
DNA: TGTGCCAGCAGCCAGTCCGAACTAGCGGGGGCCACAGATACGCAGTATTTT
CDR3: CASSQSELAGATDTQYF

J: TRBJ2-1
V: TRBV27
D: NA
size: many
DNA: TGTGCCAGTTCCTGGCAAGAAAGCTCCTACAATGAGCAGTTCTTC
CDR3: CASSWQESSYNEQFF

J: TRBJ2-2
V: TRBV18
D: NA
size: many
DNA: TGTGCCAGCTCCGGGCCAGACACCGGGGAGCTGTTTTTT
CDR3: CASSGPDTGELFF

J: TRBJ2-5
V: TRBV4-3
D: NA
size: many
DNA: TGCGCCAGCAGCCAAACTTTGAACCTGTACCAAGAGACCCAGTACTTC
CDR3: CASSQTLNLYQETQYF

J: TRBJ2-7
V: TRBV9
D: TRBD2
size: many
DNA: TGTGCCAGCAGCGTAGGACTAGCTGGCGAGCAGTACTTC
CDR3: CASSVGLAGEQYF

J: TRBJ2-7
V: TRBV16
D: NA
size: many
DNA: TGTGCCAGCAGCCAATCACAGGAGAGCTCCTACGAGCAGTACTTC
CDR3: CASSQSQESSYEQYF

J: TRBJ2-1
V: TRBV10-2
D: TRBD2
size: many
DNA: TGCGCCAGCAGCGCGGGAGGAAATGAGCAGTTCTTC
CDR3: CASSAGGNEQFF

J: TRBJ2-3
V: TRBV9
D: TRBD2
size: many
DNA: TGTGCCAGCAGCGCCCGGACTAGCGGGAGTCTCCCAGATACGCAGTATTTT
CDR3: CASSARTSGSLPDTQYF

J: TRBJ1-1
V: TRBV12-3/TRBV12-4
D: TRBD1
size: many
DNA: TGTGCCAGCAGCCCGACAGGGGACACTGAAGCTTTCTTT
CDR3: CASSPTGDTEAFF

J: TRBJ2-3
V: TRBV4-2
D: NA
size: many
DNA: TGTGCCAGCAGCCAAGATGTGACTAGTTCTCTAGGCACAGATACGCAGTATTTT
CDR3: CASSQDVTSSLGTDTQYF

J: TRBJ2-4
V: TRBV28
D: TRBD1
size: many
DNA: TGTGCCAGCGGGCCGACAGGGTACAAAAACATTCAGTACTTC
CDR3: CASGPTGYKNIQYF

J: TRBJ2-1
V: TRBV4-3
D: NA
size: many
DNA: TGCGCCAGCAGCCAAGACACCTTCCTCAATGAGCAGTTCTTC
CDR3: CASSQDTFLNEQFF

J: TRBJ1-2
V: TRBV20-1
D: NA
size: many
DNA: TGCAGTGCTAGAGATGCGGCAGGCCCTAACTATGGCTACACCTTC
CDR3: CSARDAAGPNYGYTF

J: TRBJ2-1
V: TRBV4-1
D: TRBD2
size: many
DNA: TGCGCCAGCAGCCAAGTGACTAGCGGGATTAATGAGCAGTTCTTC
CDR3: CASSQVTSGINEQFF

J: TRBJ1-1
V: TRBV12-3/TRBV12-4
D: NA
size: many
DNA: TGTGCCAGCACCAAGGGGGGCAGGGGCTCTGGGGCTTTCTTT
CDR3: CASTKGGRGSGAFF

J: TRBJ2-6
V: TRBV6-5
D: NA
size: many
DNA: TGTGCCAGCAGTTGGTCCCTCGAGGCCAACGTCCTGACTTTC
CDR3: CASSWSLEANVLTF

J: TRBJ2-7
V: TRBV28
D: NA
size: many
DNA: TGTGCCAGCAGTTTAACACAGGCCCACGAGCAGTACTTC
CDR3: CASSLTQAHEQYF

J: TRBJ2-1
V: TRBV7-9
D: NA
size: many
DNA: TGTGCCCAGGGCGGGAAGGGTGGCGATGAGCAGTTCTTC
CDR3: CAQGGKGGDEQFF

J: TRBJ2-1
V: TRBV28
D: NA
size: many
DNA: TGTGCCAGCAGTTTAGTGAATGAGCAGTTCTTC
CDR3: CASSLVNEQFF